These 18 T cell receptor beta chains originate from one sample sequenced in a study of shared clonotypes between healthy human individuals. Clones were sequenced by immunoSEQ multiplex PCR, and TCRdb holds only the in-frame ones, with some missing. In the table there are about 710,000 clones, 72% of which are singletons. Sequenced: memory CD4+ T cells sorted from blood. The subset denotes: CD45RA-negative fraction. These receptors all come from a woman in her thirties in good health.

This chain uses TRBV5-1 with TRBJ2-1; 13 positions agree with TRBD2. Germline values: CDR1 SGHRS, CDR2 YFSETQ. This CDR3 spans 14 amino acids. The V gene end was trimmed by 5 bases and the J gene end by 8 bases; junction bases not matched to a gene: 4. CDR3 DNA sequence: TGCGCCAGCAGGGGACTAGCGGGGTGGGATGAGCAGTTCTTC. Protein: CASRGLAGWDEQFF.

The CDR3 loop is CASSHGRGQLYHWFFFCEQYF. CDR3 coding DNA: TGCGCCAGCAGTCATGGGAGGGGACAGCTGTACCATTGGTTCTTTTTCTGCGAGCAGTACTTC. The rearrangement joins TRBV23-1 to TRBJ2-7; D may correspond to TRBD1 or TRBD2 (7 bases each). TRBV23-1 is placed among ORFs of uncertain function. V dropped 3 bases and J dropped 6 bases, with 36 bases sitting between them. The CDR3 contains 21 residues.

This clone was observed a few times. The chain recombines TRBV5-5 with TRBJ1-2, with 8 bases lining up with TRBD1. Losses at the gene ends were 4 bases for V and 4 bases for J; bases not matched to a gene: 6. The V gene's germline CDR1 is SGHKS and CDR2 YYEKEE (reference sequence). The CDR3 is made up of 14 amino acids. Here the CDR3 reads CASSPVTGAYGYTF. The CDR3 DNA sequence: TGTGCCAGCAGCCCTGTGACAGGGGCCTATGGCTACACCTTC.

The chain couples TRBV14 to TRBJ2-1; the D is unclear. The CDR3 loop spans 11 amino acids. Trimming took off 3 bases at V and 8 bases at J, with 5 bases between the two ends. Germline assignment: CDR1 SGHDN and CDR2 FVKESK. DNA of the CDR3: TGTGCCAGCAGCCACTTTGATGAGCAGTTCTTC. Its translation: CASSHFDEQFF.

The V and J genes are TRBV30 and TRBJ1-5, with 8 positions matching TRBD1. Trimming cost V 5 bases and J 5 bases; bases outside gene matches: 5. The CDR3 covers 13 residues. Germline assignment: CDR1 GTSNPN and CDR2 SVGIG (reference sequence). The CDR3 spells CAWATGGDQPQHF. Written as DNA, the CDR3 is TGTGCCTGGGCAACAGGGGGGGATCAGCCCCAGCATTTT.

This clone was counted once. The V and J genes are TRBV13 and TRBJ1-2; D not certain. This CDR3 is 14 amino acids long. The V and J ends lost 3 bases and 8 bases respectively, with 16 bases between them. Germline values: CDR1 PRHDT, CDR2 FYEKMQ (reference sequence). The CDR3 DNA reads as TGTGCCAGCAGCTTCCGTCGACGGTCGACAGGCTACACCTTC. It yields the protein CASSFRRRSTGYTF.

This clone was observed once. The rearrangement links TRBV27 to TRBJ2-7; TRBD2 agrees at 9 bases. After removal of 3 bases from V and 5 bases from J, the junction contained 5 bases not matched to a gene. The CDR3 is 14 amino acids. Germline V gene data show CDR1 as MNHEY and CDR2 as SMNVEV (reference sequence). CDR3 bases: TGTGCCAGCAGTTTTTTAGCGGGAGCCAACGAGCAGTACTTC. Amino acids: CASSFLAGANEQYF.

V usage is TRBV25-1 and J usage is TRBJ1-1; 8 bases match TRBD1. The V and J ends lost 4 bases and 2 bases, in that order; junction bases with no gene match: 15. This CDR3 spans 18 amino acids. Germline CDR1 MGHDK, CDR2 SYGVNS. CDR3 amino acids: CASSGLPPDRDLNTEAFF. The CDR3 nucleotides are TGTGCCAGCAGTGGACTCCCTCCGGACAGGGACCTTAACACTGAAGCTTTCTTT.

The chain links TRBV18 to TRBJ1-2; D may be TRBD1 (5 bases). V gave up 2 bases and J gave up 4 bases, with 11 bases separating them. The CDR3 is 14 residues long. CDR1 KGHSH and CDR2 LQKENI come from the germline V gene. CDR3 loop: CASSPETDAYGYTF. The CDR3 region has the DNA TGTGCCAGCTCACCAGAGACAGACGCCTATGGCTACACCTTC.

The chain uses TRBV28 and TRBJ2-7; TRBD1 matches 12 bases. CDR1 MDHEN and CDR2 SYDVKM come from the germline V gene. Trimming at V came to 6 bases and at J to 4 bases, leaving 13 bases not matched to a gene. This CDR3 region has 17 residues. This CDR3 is CASSLRGQGAFRYEQYF. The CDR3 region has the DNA TGTGCCAGCAGCCTTCGGGGACAGGGGGCATTCAGGTACGAGCAGTACTTC.

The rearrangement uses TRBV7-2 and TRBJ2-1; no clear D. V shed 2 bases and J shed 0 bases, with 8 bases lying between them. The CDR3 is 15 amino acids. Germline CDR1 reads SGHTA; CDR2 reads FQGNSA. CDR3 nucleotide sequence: TGTGCCAGCAGCTTACGGCCAGCCTCCTACAATGAGCAGTTCTTC. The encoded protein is CASSLRPASYNEQFF. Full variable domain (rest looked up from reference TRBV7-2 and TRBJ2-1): GAGVSQSPSNKVTEKGKDVELRCDPISGHTALYWYRQSLGQGLEFLIYFQGNSAPDKSGLPSDRFSAERTGGSVSTLTIQRTQQEDSAVYLCASSLRPASYNEQFFGPGTRLTVL.

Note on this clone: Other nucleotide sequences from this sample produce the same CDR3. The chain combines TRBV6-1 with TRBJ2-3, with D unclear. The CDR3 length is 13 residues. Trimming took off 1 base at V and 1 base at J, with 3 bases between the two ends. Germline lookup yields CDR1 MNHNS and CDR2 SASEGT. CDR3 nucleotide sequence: TGTGCCAGCAGTGAAGAGGGCACAGATACGCAGTATTTT. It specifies CASSEEGTDTQYF.

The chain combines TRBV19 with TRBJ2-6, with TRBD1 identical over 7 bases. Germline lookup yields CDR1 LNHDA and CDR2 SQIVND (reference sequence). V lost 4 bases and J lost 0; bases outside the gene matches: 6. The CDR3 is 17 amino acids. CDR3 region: CASSTGQALSGANVLTF. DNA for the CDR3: TGTGCCAGTAGTACCGGACAGGCCCTCTCTGGGGCCAACGTCCTGACTTTC. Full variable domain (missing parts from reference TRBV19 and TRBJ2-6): DGGITQSPKYLFRKEGQNVTLSCEQNLNHDAMYWYRQDPGQGLRLIYYSQIVNDFQKGDIAEGYSVSREKKESFPLTVTSAQKNPTAFYLCASSTGQALSGANVLTFGAGSRLTVL.

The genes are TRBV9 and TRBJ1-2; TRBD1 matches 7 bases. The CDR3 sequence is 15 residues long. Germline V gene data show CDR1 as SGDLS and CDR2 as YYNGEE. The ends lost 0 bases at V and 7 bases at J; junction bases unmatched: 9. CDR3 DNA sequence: TGTGCCAGCAGCGTAGGCGACAGGGACTCTCTTGGCTACACCTTC. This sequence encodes CASSVGDRDSLGYTF.

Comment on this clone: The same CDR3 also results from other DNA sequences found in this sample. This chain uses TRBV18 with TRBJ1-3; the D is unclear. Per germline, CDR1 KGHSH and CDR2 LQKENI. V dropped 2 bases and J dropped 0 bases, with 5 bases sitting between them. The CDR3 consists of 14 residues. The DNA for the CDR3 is TGTGCCAGCTCACCATCAGGCTCTGGAAACACCATATATTTT. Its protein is CASSPSGSGNTIYF.

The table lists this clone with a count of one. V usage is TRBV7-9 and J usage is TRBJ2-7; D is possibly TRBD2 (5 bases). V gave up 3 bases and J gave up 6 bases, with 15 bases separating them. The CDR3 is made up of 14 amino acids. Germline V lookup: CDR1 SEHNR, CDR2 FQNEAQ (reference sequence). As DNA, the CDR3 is TGTGCCAGCAGCTTGTGGGGTAGCGACATCGAGCAGTACTTC. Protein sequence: CASSLWGSDIEQYF.

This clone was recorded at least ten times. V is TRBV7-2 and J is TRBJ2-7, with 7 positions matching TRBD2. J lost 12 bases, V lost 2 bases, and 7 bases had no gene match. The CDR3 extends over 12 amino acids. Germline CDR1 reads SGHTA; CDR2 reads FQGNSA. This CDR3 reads CASSLSSGHLYF. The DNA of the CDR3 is TGTGCCAGCAGCTTATCTAGCGGACACCTGTACTTC. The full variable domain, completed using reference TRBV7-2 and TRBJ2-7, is GAGVSQSPSNKVTEKGKDVELRCDPISGHTALYWYRQSLGQGLEFLIYFQGNSAPDKSGLPSDRFSAERTGGSVSTLTIQRTQQEDSAVYLCASSLSSGHLYFGPGTRLTVT.

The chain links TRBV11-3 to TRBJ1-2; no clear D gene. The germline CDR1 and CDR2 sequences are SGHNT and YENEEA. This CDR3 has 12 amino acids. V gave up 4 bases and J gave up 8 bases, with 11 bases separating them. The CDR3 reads CASSSDEGGYTF. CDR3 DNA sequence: TGTGCCAGCAGCTCAGATGAAGGGGGCTACACCTTC.